The 26 T cell receptor beta chains reported below all come from one sample, sequenced in a study of T cells in women clearing cervical HPV infection. TCRdb's table, derived via immunoSEQ multiplex PCR, lists solely in-frame clones and lacks some. The table lists around 30,000 clones. Specimen: blood buffy coat. The source is a woman aged 18-70 years with a cervical HPV16 infection that either progressed to CIN3+ or cleared (not recorded which).

As for this clone: The CDR3 goes on 3 residues after the read ends, and that part is filled in from the germline J gene. This chain uses TRBV7-9 with TRBJ2-7; no clear D. Trimming took off 5 bases at V and 5 bases at J, with 19 bases between the two ends. Germline values: CDR1 SEHNR, CDR2 FQNEAQ (reference sequence). This CDR3 has 15 residues. CDR3 residues: CASSPPGDRVNEQYF. CDR3 bases read: TGTGCCAGCAGCCCCCCGGGTGATCGGGTCAACGAG.

As for this clone: The read ends 3 residues before the CDR3 terminus; that terminus is restored from the germline J gene. The chain joins TRBV29-1 to TRBJ2-7; D is ambiguous. This CDR3 has 14 amino acids. Germline V CDR1 and CDR2: SQVTM, ANQGSEA. V lost 6 bases and J lost 0, with 15 bases in between. The CDR3 loop is CSVRRLGGSYEQYF. The part of the CDR3 DNA that was read is TGCAGCGTCCGCCGACTGGGTGGCTCCTACGAG.

On this clone: With the read ending 3 residues before the CDR3 end, the germline J gene is used to fill in that end. The chain employs TRBV2 and TRBJ2-1; the D gene is possibly TRBD1 (5 bases). Germline lookup yields CDR1 SNHLY and CDR2 FYNNEI. Trimming pared 2 bases from V and 7 bases from J, leaving 12 bases between. The CDR3 consists of 14 residues. Incomplete CDR3 DNA: TGTGCCAGCAGTGAAATAGGGGCGCAGAATGAG. It codes for CASSEIGAQNE. The CDR3 as a whole reads CASSEIGAQNEQFF.

In regard to this clone: The sequenced fragment ends 3 residues before the CDR3 boundary, so the rest is inferred from the germline J gene. The gene calls are TRBV7-8 and TRBJ2-7, with a possible D match to TRBD1 (6 bases). The CDR3 sequence is 15 residues long. V lost 1 base to trimming and J lost 0 bases, with 10 bases between them. Per the germline V gene, CDR1 is SGHVS and CDR2 is FQNEAQ. The CDR3 bases that were read are TGTGCCAGCAGCTTAGTGAGGACAGTCTCCTACGAG. As protein: CASSLVRTVSYE. The CDR3, in full, reads CASSLVRTVSYEQYF.

Of note for this clone: With the read ending 3 residues before the CDR3 end, the germline J gene is used to fill in that end. V gene TRBV7-9 combines with J gene TRBJ1-2, with a tentative D call TRBD1 (6 bases). Per the germline V gene, CDR1 is SEHNR and CDR2 is FQNEAQ (reference sequence). The CDR3 has 15 amino acids. The part of the CDR3 DNA that was read is TGTGCCAGCAGCCGGACAGAGCCCTCCTACAATGAC. This sequence encodes CASSRTEPSYND. The whole CDR3 region reads CASSRTEPSYNDYTF.

Regarding this clone: Read data end 3 residues before the CDR3 end; the end is taken from the germline J gene. The V gene is TRBV9, the J gene TRBJ2-3; weak D call: TRBD1 (6 bases). CDR1 is SGDLS, CDR2 YYNGEE, per germline. This CDR3 region has 15 residues. Trimming removed 4 bases from V and 2 bases from J, with 14 bases in between. Partial CDR3 DNA: TGTGCCAGCAGCCCTAGAGGGGACAACACAGATACG. As protein: CASSPRGDNTDT. The CDR3 reads in full as CASSPRGDNTDTQYF. The whole variable domain, filled in from reference TRBV9 and TRBJ2-3, reads DSGVTQTPKHLITATGQRVTLRCSPRSGDLSVYWYQQSLDQGLQFLIQYYNGEERAKGNILERFSAQQFPDLHSELNLSSLELGDSALYFCASSPRGDNTDTQYFGPGTRLTVL.

With respect to this clone: With the read ending 3 residues before the CDR3 end, the germline J gene is used to fill in that end. The V call is TRBV11-2, the J call TRBJ2-3; D is undetermined. This CDR3 has 13 amino acids. Trimming cost V 3 bases and J 2 bases, with 6 bases left between them. Germline values: CDR1 SGHAT, CDR2 FQNNGV. CDR3 DNA (partial): TGTGCCAGCAGCTTCTATGACACAGATACG. It codes for CASSFYDTDT. The CDR3 as a whole reads CASSFYDTDTQYF.

The sequenced CDR3 bases are TGCGCCAGCAGCTCACAGGGGTTGAACACTGAA. Its translation is CASSSQGLNTE. The CDR3 reads in full as CASSSQGLNTEAFF. The chain recombines TRBV5-1 with TRBJ1-1; 7 bases are a match to TRBD1. The read terminates 3 residues before the CDR3 end, so the remaining end is supplied by the germline J gene. Trimming took 3 bases from V and 0 from J; bases not matched to a gene: 2. The CDR3 runs to 14 residues. CDR1 and CDR2 (germline): SGHRS, YFSETQ.

Turning to this clone: From the germline J gene comes the end of the CDR3, since the read stops 3 residues before it. The chain joins TRBV2 to TRBJ1-1, with 7 bases matching TRBD1. The CDR3 sequence is 12 residues long. CDR1 is SNHLY, CDR2 FYNNEI, per germline. J was trimmed by 6 bases and V by 6 bases; bases with no gene match: 4. Incomplete CDR3 DNA: TGTGCCAGCAGGGACAGGCGGTCTGAA. Translating it yields CASRDRRSE. The entire CDR3 sequence reads CASRDRRSEAFF.

As concerns this clone: Sequencing ends 3 residues short of the CDR3 end; the germline J gene provides the rest. The chain links TRBV19 to TRBJ1-4; TRBD1 aligns across 10 bases. Per the germline V gene, CDR1 is LNHDA and CDR2 is SQIVND (reference sequence). This CDR3 spans 15 amino acids. This CDR3 is CASSIGTGAISPLFF. Incomplete CDR3 DNA: TGTGCCAGTAGTATCGGGACAGGGGCTATTTCACCA.

About this clone: Read coverage stops 3 residues before the CDR3 terminus; the germline J gene supplies the remainder. The chain joins TRBV19 to TRBJ2-3, with TRBD2 identical over 9 bases. J lost 2 bases, V lost 5 bases, and 5 bases had no gene match. Germline CDR1 is LNHDA and CDR2 is SQIVND (reference sequence). The CDR3 sequence is 15 residues long. CDR3 bases read: TGTGCCAGTAGTTGGGCTAGCGGGGACACAGATACG. Encoded protein: CASSWASGDTDT. The complete CDR3 reads CASSWASGDTDTQYF.

On this clone: The read terminates 3 residues before the CDR3 end, so the remaining end is supplied by the germline J gene. J is TRBJ2-7 and V is TRBV19; D unresolved. V was pared by 3 bases and J by 6 bases, with 12 bases between. Germline CDR1 LNHDA, CDR2 SQIVND (reference sequence). The length of the CDR3 is 13 residues. CDR3 residues: CASSIGTIREQYF. The CDR3 DNA, read in part, is TGTGCCAGTAGTATTGGAACTATACGCGAG.

Regarding this clone: Sequencing ends 3 residues short of the CDR3 end; the germline J gene provides the rest. The gene calls are TRBV25-1 and TRBJ1-1, with D hard to call. CDR1 MGHDK and CDR2 SYGVNS come from the germline V gene. Trimming stripped 1 base from V and 4 bases from J, with 4 bases between. The CDR3 is 12 residues long. The CDR3 bases that were read are TGTGCCAGCAGTGAATCAGGCACTGAA. Protein product: CASSESGTE. The full CDR3 protein is CASSESGTEAFF.

Details on this clone: The DNA ends 3 residues before the CDR3 does, and the rest of the CDR3 is filled in from the germline J gene. V and J are TRBV10-1 and TRBJ2-3, with 7 positions matching TRBD1. Germline loops: CDR1 WNHNN, CDR2 SYGVQD (reference sequence). The length of the CDR3 is 14 residues. The V gene end was trimmed by 8 bases and the J gene end by 5 bases; junction bases not matched to a gene: 10. Incomplete CDR3 DNA: TGCGCCAGCTCGAGGGGCGCAGGGGGAGATACG. Residues: CASSRGAGGDT. The entire CDR3 protein is CASSRGAGGDTQYF.

On this clone: The read stops 3 residues short of the end of the CDR3; the missing end is completed from the germline J gene. This chain joins TRBV7-9 and TRBJ1-5; D gene unclear. The V and J ends lost 0 bases and 9 bases respectively, with 15 bases between them. The CDR3 totals 15 residues. The germline V gene encodes CDR1 SEHNR and CDR2 FQNEAQ (reference sequence). Incomplete CDR3 DNA: TGTGCCAGCAGCTTAGCGCTGGCTGAGAATGGGCCC. It encodes CASSLALAENGP. The complete CDR3 reads CASSLALAENGPQHF.

Note on this clone: From the germline J gene comes the end of the CDR3, since the read stops 3 residues before it. The chain has TRBV20-1 and TRBJ2-7; 12 nucleotides align to TRBD2. Germline assignment: CDR1 DFQATT and CDR2 SNEGSKA (reference sequence). This CDR3 region has 14 residues. Losses at the gene ends were 6 bases for V and 5 bases for J; bases not matched to a gene: 8. The CDR3 bases that were read are TGCAGTGCCCTATCGAGACTAGCGGGGGACGAG. It yields the protein CSALSRLAGDE. The CDR3 reads in full as CSALSRLAGDEQYF.

As regards this clone: The read gets to within 3 residues of the CDR3 end, and the germline J gene fills in the rest. The chain joins TRBV5-1 to TRBJ2-1; 7 bases align to TRBD1. From germline, CDR1 is SGHRS and CDR2 YFSETQ. V lost 4 bases and J lost 2; bases outside the gene matches: 3. The CDR3 consists of 14 residues. CDR3 region: CASSTGTAYNEQFF. Partial CDR3 DNA: TGCGCCAGCAGCACCGGGACAGCCTACAATGAG.

About this clone itself: The sequence runs out 3 residues before the end of the CDR3; the remainder is reconstructed from the germline J gene. This sequence joins TRBV10-2 and TRBJ1-4; unclear D gene. CDR3 length: 12 residues. Germline CDR1 reads WSHSY; CDR2 reads SAAADI. Trimming removed 3 bases at V and 5 bases at J, with 4 bases between. CDR3 loop: CASSERNEKLFF. The sequenced part of the CDR3 DNA is TGCGCCAGCAGTGAACGGAATGAAAAA.

As concerns this clone: With the read ending 3 residues before the CDR3 end, the germline J gene is used to fill in that end. This chain connects TRBV6-1 to TRBJ2-1, with 9 bases aligning to TRBD2. Germline V gene sequence: CDR1 MNHNS, CDR2 SASEGT. The CDR3 extends over 15 amino acids. J gave up 2 bases and V 3 bases, and 2 bases lay outside the gene matches. CDR3 DNA, as far as it was read: TGTGCCAGCAGTGAGGCGGGGGGGGCCTACAATGAG. Protein sequence: CASSEAGGAYNE. From start to end, the CDR3 is CASSEAGGAYNEQFF.

On this clone itself: The observed sequence ends 3 residues before the CDR3 terminus, with the missing tail filled in from the germline J gene. This chain uses TRBV20-1 with TRBJ1-1; D may be TRBD1 (5 bases). Germline V gene lookup returns CDR1 DFQATT and CDR2 SNEGSKA (reference sequence). Between the trimmed V and J ends, which lost 6 bases and 7 bases, there was a span of 21 bases. CDR3 length: 14 amino acids. CDR3 protein: CSALGGRGGGEAFF. Incomplete CDR3 DNA: TGCAGTGCCCTGGGGGGGAGGGGAGGAGGTGAA.

In regard to this clone: Read data end 3 residues before the CDR3 end; the end is taken from the germline J gene. The rearrangement uses TRBV20-1 and TRBJ2-3; TRBD2 matches 9 bases. The CDR3 contains 15 residues. Germline CDR1 and CDR2: DFQATT and SNEGSKA (reference sequence). J was trimmed by 5 bases and V by 3 bases; bases with no gene match: 9. CDR3 bases read: TGCAGTGCTAGCGGTACTAGCGGGTACCAAGATACG. This encodes CSASGTSGYQDT. The full CDR3 protein reads CSASGTSGYQDTQYF.

A remark on this clone: The CDR3 end is not reached by the read, which stops 3 residues before it; the germline J gene fills it in. The chain uses TRBV20-1 and TRBJ1-2; D is unresolved. Germline loops: CDR1 DFQATT, CDR2 SNEGSKA (reference sequence). V was trimmed by 0 bases and J by 3 bases, leaving 5 bases between them. CDR3 length: 12 residues. The CDR3 bases that were read are TGCAGTGCTAGAGAGGCAGACTATGGC. It yields the protein CSAREADYG. The full CDR3 protein reads CSAREADYGYTF.

In the case of this clone: The CDR3 end is not reached by the read, which stops 3 residues before it; the germline J gene fills it in. The V call is TRBV5-1, the J call TRBJ2-6; D is ambiguous. This CDR3 is 14 amino acids long. Germline V gives CDR1 SGHRS, CDR2 YFSETQ. Trimming pared 4 bases from V and 4 bases from J, leaving 9 bases between. CDR3 DNA, as far as it was read: TGCGCCAGCAGCCCCACGGTGGGGGCCAACGTC. This sequence encodes CASSPTVGANV. The complete CDR3 reads CASSPTVGANVLTF. Supplemented by reference TRBV5-1 and TRBJ2-6, the full variable domain reads KAGVTQTPRYLIKTRGQQVTLSCSPISGHRSVSWYQQTPGQGLQFLFEYFSETQRNKGNFPGRFSGRQFSNSRSEMNVSTLELGDSALYLCASSPTVGANVLTFGAGSRLTVL.

A word on this clone: With the read ending 3 residues before the CDR3 end, the germline J gene is used to fill in that end. This chain links TRBV5-1 with TRBJ1-1; D gene uncertain. V was clipped by 0 bases and J by 1 base, with 4 bases between them. The CDR3 length is 13 residues. CDR1 and CDR2 from the germline V gene are SGHRS and YFSETQ. CDR3 amino acids: CASSLGANTEAFF. CDR3 DNA, as far as it was read: TGCGCCAGCAGCTTGGGGGCGAACACTGAA.

Points on this clone: The read is 3 residues too short to cover the CDR3 end, so that end is filled in from the germline J gene. The chain combines TRBV20-1 with TRBJ2-3; 9 bases are shared with TRBD1. The V segment lost 5 bases and the J segment 2 bases; nucleotides outside the gene matches: 5. Germline CDR1 DFQATT, CDR2 SNEGSKA (reference sequence). CDR3 length: 14 residues. The CDR3 DNA, read in part, is TGCAGTGCTCCTAGACAGGGGGTCACAGATACG. The encoded protein is CSAPRQGVTDT. The complete CDR3 protein is CSAPRQGVTDTQYF.

Remarks on this clone: The read finishes 3 residues shy of the CDR3 end, and the germline J gene is used to complete it. The V and J genes are TRBV7-6 and TRBJ2-7; tentative D call: TRBD1 (6 bases). Trimming removed 1 base from V and 5 bases from J, with 12 bases in between. CDR1 is SGHVS and CDR2 is FNYEAQ in the germline V gene. This CDR3 has 14 residues. The DNA read from the CDR3 is TGTGCCAGCAGCTTAGTACAGGGAATCCACGAG. This translates into CASSLVQGIHE. The whole CDR3 region reads CASSLVQGIHEQYF.